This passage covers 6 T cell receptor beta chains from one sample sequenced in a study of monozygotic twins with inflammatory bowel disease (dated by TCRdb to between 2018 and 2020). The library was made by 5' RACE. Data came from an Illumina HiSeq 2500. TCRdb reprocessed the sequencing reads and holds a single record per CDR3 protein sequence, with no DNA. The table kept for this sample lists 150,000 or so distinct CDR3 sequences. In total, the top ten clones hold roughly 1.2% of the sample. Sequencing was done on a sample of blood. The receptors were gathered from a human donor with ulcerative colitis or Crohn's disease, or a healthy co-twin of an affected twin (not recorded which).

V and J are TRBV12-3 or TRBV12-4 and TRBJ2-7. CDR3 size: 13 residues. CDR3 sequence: CASTNGDSYEQYF.

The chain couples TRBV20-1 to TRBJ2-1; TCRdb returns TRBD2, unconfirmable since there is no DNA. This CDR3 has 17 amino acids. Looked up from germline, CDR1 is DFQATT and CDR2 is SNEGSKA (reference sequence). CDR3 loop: CSARDLMGLAGSNEQFF.

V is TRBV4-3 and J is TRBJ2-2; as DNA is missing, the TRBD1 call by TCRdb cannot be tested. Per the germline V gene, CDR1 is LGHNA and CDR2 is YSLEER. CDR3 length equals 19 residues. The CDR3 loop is CASSRGVGQGSPGTGELFF.

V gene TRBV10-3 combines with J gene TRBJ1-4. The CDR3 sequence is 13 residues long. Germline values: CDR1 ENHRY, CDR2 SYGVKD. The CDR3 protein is CAISAIKNEKLFF.

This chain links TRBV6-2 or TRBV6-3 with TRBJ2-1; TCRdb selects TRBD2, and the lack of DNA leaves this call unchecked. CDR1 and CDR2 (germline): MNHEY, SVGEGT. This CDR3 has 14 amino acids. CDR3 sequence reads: CASAPSGTYNEQFF.

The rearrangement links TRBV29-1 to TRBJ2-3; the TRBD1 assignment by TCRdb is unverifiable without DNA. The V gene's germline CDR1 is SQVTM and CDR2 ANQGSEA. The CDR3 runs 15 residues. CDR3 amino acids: CSLLLTGGWTDTQYF.